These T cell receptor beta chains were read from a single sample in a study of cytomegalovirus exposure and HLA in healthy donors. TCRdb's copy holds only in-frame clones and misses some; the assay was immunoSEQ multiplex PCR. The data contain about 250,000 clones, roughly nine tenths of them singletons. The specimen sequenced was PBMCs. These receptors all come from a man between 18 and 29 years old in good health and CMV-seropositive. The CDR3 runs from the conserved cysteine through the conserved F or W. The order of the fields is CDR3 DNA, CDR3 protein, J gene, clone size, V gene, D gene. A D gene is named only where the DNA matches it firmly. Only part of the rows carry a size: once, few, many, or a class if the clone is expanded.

TGCGCCAGCAGAGTGGTACAGGGACCCTCCTACGAGCAGTACTTC	CASRVVQGPSYEQYF	TRBJ2-7	NA	TRBV5-1	NA
TGTGCCAGCACCGTCAGGAGCTACTCCTACGAGCAGTACTTC	CASTVRSYSYEQYF	TRBJ2-7	NA	TRBV11-2	NA
TGCGCCAGCAGCTTGGCCGGGGAACCCGGGGCCAACGTCCTGACTTTC	CASSLAGEPGANVLTF	TRBJ2-6	NA	TRBV5-1	NA
TGTGCCAGCAGCTCCATAGGGTACAATGAGCAGTTCTTC	CASSSIGYNEQFF	TRBJ2-1	NA	TRBV7-6	NA
TGTGCCAGCAGTGGACAGGGAGTCTATGGCTACACCTTC	CASSGQGVYGYTF	TRBJ1-2	NA	TRBV28	TRBD1
TGTGCCAGCAAACTGGCGGGAGGATGGGAGACCCAGTACTTC	CASKLAGGWETQYF	TRBJ2-5	once	TRBV2	TRBD2
TGTGCCAGCAGTTACTGGGTAGCGGGAGTTCTTGAGCAGTTCTTC	CASSYWVAGVLEQFF	TRBJ2-1	NA	TRBV6-5	TRBD2
TGTGCCAGCAGCTTACCGACAGGAAACTATGGCTACACCTTC	CASSLPTGNYGYTF	TRBJ1-2	NA	TRBV5-6	NA
TGTGCCAGCAGCCCCCGGACAGGGGAAGGCTACAATGAGCAGTTCTTC	CASSPRTGEGYNEQFF	TRBJ2-1	once	TRBV7-9	TRBD1
TGTGCCACCAGGGGACTAGCGGGAGAAGGGCGAGAGACCCAGTACTTC	CATRGLAGEGRETQYF	TRBJ2-5	NA	TRBV10-3	TRBD2
TGTGCCAGCAGGACTCCCGGGACAGGGACTGAAGCTTTCTTT	CASRTPGTGTEAFF	TRBJ1-1	NA	TRBV28	TRBD1
TGTGCCAGCAGCTTACTAGCCAATGAGCAGTTCTTC	CASSLLANEQFF	TRBJ2-1	NA	TRBV5-4	NA
TGTGCCAGCAGCCAAGTTCAGGGCCAGCCCCAGCATTTT	CASSQVQGQPQHF	TRBJ1-5	few	TRBV14	NA
TGCGCCAGCAGCCAGGTTACAGGGCTAAGGGGCACTGAAGCTTTCTTT	CASSQVTGLRGTEAFF	TRBJ1-1	NA	TRBV4-1	NA
TGTGCCAGCAGCCCCCGACGGGGAACGTCCTACAATGAGCAGTTCTTC	CASSPRRGTSYNEQFF	TRBJ2-1	NA	TRBV5-8	NA
TGTGCCACCAGCGCCCACAGGGCAGATGGCTACACCTTC	CATSAHRADGYTF	TRBJ1-2	few	TRBV15	NA
TGTGCCAGAAGCTTGCATACCGGCGGGAATGAGCAGTTCTTC	CARSLHTGGNEQFF	TRBJ2-1	few	TRBV5-3	NA
TGTGCCAGCAGTGAGTTAGCGGGAGTGGGTGAGCAGTACTTC	CASSELAGVGEQYF	TRBJ2-7	NA	TRBV2	TRBD2
TGCAGCGTTGAAGAAGAAGGGACGGTTCAAGAGACCCAGTACTTC	CSVEEEGTVQETQYF	TRBJ2-5	many	TRBV29-1	NA
TGTGCCAGCAGCTTGGGGGGGACCGGGGAGCTGTTTTTT	CASSLGGTGELFF	TRBJ2-2	NA	TRBV5-4	NA
TGTGCCAGCAGGCGACAGGGGGGAAACACCATATATTTT	CASRRQGGNTIYF	TRBJ1-3	NA	TRBV6-5	TRBD1
TGTGCCAGCAGTGAATCTGTCACCGGGGAGCTGTTTTTT	CASSESVTGELFF	TRBJ2-2	NA	TRBV2	NA
TGTGCCAGCAGTTTAAGTATTTCAGGGGAAGAGACCCAGTACTTC	CASSLSISGEETQYF	TRBJ2-5	NA	TRBV27	NA
TGCGCCAGCAGCTTTTCCCTATCCAATGAGCAGTTCTTC	CASSFSLSNEQFF	TRBJ2-1	NA	TRBV5-1	NA
TGCAGTGCTAGAAAATACACTGAAGCTTTCTTT	CSARKYTEAFF	TRBJ1-1	NA	TRBV20-1	NA
TGTGCCAGCAGTGAATATGGGGGGCGCAGCATGAGGACCGGGGAGCTGTTTTTT	CASSEYGGRSMRTGELFF	TRBJ2-2	NA	TRBV6-1	NA
TGTGCCAGCAGTCCAACAGGGGGTCAGCCCCAGCATTTT	CASSPTGGQPQHF	TRBJ1-5	NA	TRBV27	TRBD1
TGCAGTGCGGAGAGGGGAAATGAGCAGTTCTTC	CSAERGNEQFF	TRBJ2-1	NA	TRBV20-1	NA
TGTGCCAGCAACTACTGGGGGGAGCAGTACTTC	CASNYWGEQYF	TRBJ2-7	few	TRBV2	NA
TGCGCCAGCAGCCAAGAACAGAGGGGCGGCTATGAGCAGTTCTTC	CASSQEQRGGYEQFF	TRBJ2-1	NA	TRBV4-3	NA
TGTGCCAGCTCACCACCTTCTCCGGGGGGCCCCCCCTACGAGCAGTACTTC	CASSPPSPGGPPYEQYF	TRBJ2-7	NA	TRBV18	NA
TGTGCCAGCAGCTGGATTGGGAGCATTCAGTACTTC	CASSWIGSIQYF	TRBJ2-4	NA	TRBV7-2	NA
TGTGCCAGCAGTTCCCAGACTAGCGAATACGAGCAGTACTTC	CASSSQTSEYEQYF	TRBJ2-7	once	TRBV28	TRBD2
TGTGCCAGCAGCCTCGCTGGACTATACAATGAGCAGTTCTTC	CASSLAGLYNEQFF	TRBJ2-1	NA	TRBV5-6	NA
TGTGCCAGCAGCGCCCTAGCGGTGGGTCGGGGAGATACGCAGTATTTT	CASSALAVGRGDTQYF	TRBJ2-3	NA	TRBV5-4	TRBD2
TGTGCCTGGAGTCTGGGGGGCGCGGATGAGACCCAGTACTTC	CAWSLGGADETQYF	TRBJ2-5	NA	TRBV30	NA
TGCAGCGCTAGGACAGGGAACACCGGGGAGCTGTTTTTT	CSARTGNTGELFF	TRBJ2-2	NA	TRBV29-1	TRBD1
TGTGCCAGCAGGAGGGGTGTCGGGGCTGGCTACACCTTC	CASRRGVGAGYTF	TRBJ1-2	NA	TRBV2	NA
TGTGCCACCAGCGGGGACAGGGCCCGTTACAATGAGCAGTTCTTC	CATSGDRARYNEQFF	TRBJ2-1	NA	TRBV15	TRBD1
TGTGCCAGCAGTTTGGCAGGGTTCGAGCAGTACTTC	CASSLAGFEQYF	TRBJ2-7	NA	TRBV28	NA
TGTGCCAGCCTGGGGGGCTATGAGCAGTTCTTC	CASLGGYEQFF	TRBJ2-1	NA	TRBV19	NA
TGTGCCAGCAGCCTAAGGGCCGGGTCAGAGGAGCAGTACTTC	CASSLRAGSEEQYF	TRBJ2-5	NA	TRBV11-2	NA
TGCAGCGTAGAGGCCTCGGGGTTCGCCTATGGCTACACCTTC	CSVEASGFAYGYTF	TRBJ1-2	NA	TRBV29-1	NA
TGTGCCAGCAACCCCCTCGGGGGGAGCTCCTACAATGAGCAGTTCTTC	CASNPLGGSSYNEQFF	TRBJ2-1	NA	TRBV19	TRBD2